The clone carrying this T cell receptor beta chain was observed a single time. Its antigen is still unknown. This specimen belongs to a study of OX40 agonist ivuxolimab in advanced cancers. This CDR3 is built from 15 residues. Trimming stripped 1 base from V and 4 bases from J, with 12 bases between. The V gene's germline CDR1 is SGHTA and CDR2 FQGNSA. General study results and limits: At 0.1 to 3.0 mg/kg, clonal expansion of CD4+ and CD8+ blood T cells had occurred by week 6.

Sequencing was performed with immunoSEQ multiplex PCR; in TCRdb, only in-frame clones are kept and a portion is missing. The sample holds 84,000 or so clones; about 88% are singletons and the top ten take roughly 0.3%. Sample: CD4+ or CD8+ T cells sorted from blood, taken in a trial of the OX40 agonist ivuxolimab. This rearrangement joins TRBV7-2 to TRBJ2-3; no definite D call. This receptor was obtained from an adult with an advanced solid tumor such as melanoma, head and neck, liver or kidney cancer. Written as DNA, the CDR3 is TGTGCCAGCAGCTTAGGACTCACAGAGGCAGATACGCAGTATTTT. Protein sequence: CASSLGLTEADTQYF.